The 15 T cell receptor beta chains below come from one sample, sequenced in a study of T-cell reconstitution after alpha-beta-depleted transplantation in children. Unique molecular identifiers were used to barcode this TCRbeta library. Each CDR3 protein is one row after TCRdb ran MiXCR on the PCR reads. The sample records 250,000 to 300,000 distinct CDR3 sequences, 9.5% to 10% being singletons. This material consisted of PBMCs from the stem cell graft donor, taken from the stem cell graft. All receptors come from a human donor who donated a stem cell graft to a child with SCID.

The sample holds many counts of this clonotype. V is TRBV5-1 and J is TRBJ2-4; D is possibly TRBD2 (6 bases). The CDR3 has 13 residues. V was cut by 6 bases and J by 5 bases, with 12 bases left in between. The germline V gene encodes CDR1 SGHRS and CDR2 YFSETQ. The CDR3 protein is CASKREAENIQYF. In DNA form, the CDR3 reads TGCGCCAGCAAAAGGGAGGCCGAAAACATTCAGTACTTC.

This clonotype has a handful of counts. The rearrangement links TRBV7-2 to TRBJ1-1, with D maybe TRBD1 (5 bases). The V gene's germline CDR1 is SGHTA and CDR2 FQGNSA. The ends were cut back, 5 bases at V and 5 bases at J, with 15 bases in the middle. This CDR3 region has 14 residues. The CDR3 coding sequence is TGTGCCAGCAGCGTCGGGGGGAGGATGACTGAAGCTTTCTTT. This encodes CASSVGGRMTEAFF.

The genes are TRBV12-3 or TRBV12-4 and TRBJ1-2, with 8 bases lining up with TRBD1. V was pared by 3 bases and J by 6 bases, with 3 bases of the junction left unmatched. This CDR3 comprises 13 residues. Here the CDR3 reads CASSFLQGDGYTF. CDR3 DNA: TGTGCCAGCAGTTTCCTACAGGGGGATGGCTACACCTTC.

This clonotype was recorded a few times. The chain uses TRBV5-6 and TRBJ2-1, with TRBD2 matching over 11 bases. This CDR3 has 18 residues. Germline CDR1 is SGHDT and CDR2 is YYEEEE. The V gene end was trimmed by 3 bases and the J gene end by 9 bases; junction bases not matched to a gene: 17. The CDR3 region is CASSSILAGGPLLGEQFF. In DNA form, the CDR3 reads TGTGCCAGCAGCTCCATTCTAGCGGGGGGCCCACTTCTGGGTGAGCAGTTCTTC.

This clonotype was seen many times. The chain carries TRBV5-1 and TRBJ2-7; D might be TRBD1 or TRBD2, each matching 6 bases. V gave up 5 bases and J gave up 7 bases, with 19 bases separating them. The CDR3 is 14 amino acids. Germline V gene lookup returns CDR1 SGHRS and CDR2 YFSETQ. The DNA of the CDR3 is TGCGCCAGCAGTGAAGATCGGGGGCGAGGTGAGCAGTACTTC. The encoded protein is CASSEDRGRGEQYF.

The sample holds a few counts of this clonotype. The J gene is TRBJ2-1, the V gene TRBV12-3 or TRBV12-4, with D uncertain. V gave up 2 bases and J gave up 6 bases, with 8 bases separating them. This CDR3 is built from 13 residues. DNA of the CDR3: TGTGCCAGCAGTTTATTCGAGACCAATGAGCAGTTCTTC. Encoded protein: CASSLFETNEQFF.

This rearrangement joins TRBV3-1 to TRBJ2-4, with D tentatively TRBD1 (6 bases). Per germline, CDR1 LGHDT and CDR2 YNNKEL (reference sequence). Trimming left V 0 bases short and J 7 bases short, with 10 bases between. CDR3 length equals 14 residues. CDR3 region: CASSQEYRANIQYF. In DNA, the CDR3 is TGTGCCAGCAGCCAAGAATACAGGGCGAACATTCAGTACTTC.

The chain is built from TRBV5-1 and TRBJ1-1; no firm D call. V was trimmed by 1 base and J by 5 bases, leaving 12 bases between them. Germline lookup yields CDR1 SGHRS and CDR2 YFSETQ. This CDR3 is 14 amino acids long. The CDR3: CASSLKVHRTEAFF. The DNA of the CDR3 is TGCGCCAGCAGCTTGAAGGTCCATAGGACTGAAGCTTTCTTT.

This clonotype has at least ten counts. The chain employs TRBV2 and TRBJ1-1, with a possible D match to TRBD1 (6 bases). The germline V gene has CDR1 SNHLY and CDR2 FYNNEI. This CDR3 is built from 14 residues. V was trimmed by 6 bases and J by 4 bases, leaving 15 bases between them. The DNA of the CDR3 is TGTGCCAGCAGCCAACAGGGTCGGAGCACTGAAGCTTTCTTT. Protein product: CASSQQGRSTEAFF.

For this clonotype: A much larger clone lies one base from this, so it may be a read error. DNA for the CDR3: TGTGCCAGCAGTTCTTACTCCGCCGGGACAGGCGGCAGTTTCTCCGGGGAGCTGTTTTTT. It encodes CASSSYSAGTGGSFSGELFF. This chain joins TRBV12-3 or TRBV12-4 and TRBJ2-2, with TRBD1 identical over 8 bases. Trimming removed 4 bases from V and 6 bases from J; junction bases left unmatched: 22. This CDR3 contains 20 residues.

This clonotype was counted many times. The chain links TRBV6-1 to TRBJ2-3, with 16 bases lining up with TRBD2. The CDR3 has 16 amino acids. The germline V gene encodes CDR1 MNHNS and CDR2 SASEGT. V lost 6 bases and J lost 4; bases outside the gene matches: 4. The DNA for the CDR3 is TGTGCCAGCAGCCGGGGACTAGCGGGGGGGCCAGATACGCAGTATTTT. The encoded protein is CASSRGLAGGPDTQYF.

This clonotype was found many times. The DNA for the CDR3 is TGCAGCATTCGGACGGTACAAGAGACCCAGTACTTC. Translation: CSIRTVQETQYF. V gene TRBV29-1 combines with J gene TRBJ2-5, with D uncertain. The CDR3 contains 12 residues. Germline V gives CDR1 SQVTM, CDR2 ANQGSEA. The germline V and J ends were trimmed by 8 bases and 2 bases, with 12 bases remaining between them.

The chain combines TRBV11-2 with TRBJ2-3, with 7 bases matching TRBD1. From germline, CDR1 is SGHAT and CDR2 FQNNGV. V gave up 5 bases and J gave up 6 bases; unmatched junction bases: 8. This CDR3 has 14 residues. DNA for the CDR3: TGTGCCAGCAGCGCCCAACAGGGGTTGGATACGCAGTATTTT. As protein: CASSAQQGLDTQYF.

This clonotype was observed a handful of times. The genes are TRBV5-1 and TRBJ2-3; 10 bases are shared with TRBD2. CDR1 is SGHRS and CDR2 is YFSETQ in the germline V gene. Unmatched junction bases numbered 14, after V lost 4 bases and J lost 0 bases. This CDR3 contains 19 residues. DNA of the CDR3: TGCGCCAGCAGCCGGACTAGCGGACAAAATACATATAGCACAGATACGCAGTATTTT. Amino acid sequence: CASSRTSGQNTYSTDTQYF.

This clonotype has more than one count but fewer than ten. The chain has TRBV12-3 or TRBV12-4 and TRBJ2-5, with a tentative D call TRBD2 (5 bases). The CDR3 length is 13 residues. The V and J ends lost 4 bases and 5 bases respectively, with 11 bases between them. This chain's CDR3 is CASSSGSVETQYF. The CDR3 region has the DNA TGTGCCAGCAGTTCGGGTAGCGTGGAGACCCAGTACTTC.